The clone carrying this T cell receptor beta chain has a handful of counts. These data come from a study of Graves' ophthalmopathy and Graves' hyperthyroidism. Using RNA transcripts, the TCR beta CDR3 regions were amplified. The library came from an HTBI-primed first-round RT-PCR and a second-round multiplex PCR. TCRdb fed the multiplex PCR reads into MiXCR, producing one record per CDR3 protein. This table has around 1,000,000 distinct CDR3 sequences, about two fifths appearing once. J gave up 1 base and V 0 bases, and 6 bases lay outside the gene matches. This CDR3 spans 16 amino acids. CDR1 DFQATT and CDR2 SNEGSKA come from the germline V gene (reference sequence).

The chain carries TRBV20-1 and TRBJ1-3, with 7 bases matching TRBD1. This TCR came from an adult man with Graves' hyperthyroidism. The sequenced sample consisted of peripheral blood or thyroid tissue (not recorded which). CDR3 nucleotide sequence: TGCAGTGCTAGAGATCTGGGCAGGGGGTCTGGAAACACCATATATTTT. It specifies CSARDLGRGSGNTIYF.